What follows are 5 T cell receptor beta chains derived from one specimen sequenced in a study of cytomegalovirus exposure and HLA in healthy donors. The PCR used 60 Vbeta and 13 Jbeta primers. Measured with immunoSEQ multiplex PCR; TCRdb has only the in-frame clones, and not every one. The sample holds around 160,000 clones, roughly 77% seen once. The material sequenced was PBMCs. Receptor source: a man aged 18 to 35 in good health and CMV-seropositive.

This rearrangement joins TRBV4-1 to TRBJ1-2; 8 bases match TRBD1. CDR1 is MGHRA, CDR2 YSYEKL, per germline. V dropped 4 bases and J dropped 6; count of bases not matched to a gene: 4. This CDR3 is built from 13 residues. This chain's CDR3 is CASSLGQGNGYTF. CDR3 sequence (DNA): TGCGCCAGCAGCCTAGGACAGGGAAATGGCTACACCTTC.

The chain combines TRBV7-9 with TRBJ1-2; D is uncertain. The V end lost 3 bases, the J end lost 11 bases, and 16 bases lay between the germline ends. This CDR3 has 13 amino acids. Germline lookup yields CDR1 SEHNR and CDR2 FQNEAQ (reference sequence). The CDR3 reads CASSFEQFPRYTF. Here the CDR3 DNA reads TGTGCCAGCAGCTTTGAACAGTTCCCGCGATACACCTTC.

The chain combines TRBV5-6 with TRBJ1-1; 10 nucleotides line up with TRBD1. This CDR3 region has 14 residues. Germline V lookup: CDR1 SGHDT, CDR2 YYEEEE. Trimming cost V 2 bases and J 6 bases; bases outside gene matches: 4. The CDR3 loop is CASSFRDRGSEAFF. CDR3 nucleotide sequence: TGTGCCAGCAGCTTCCGGGACAGGGGATCTGAAGCTTTCTTT. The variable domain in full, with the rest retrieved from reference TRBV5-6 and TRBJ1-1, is DAGVTQSPTHLIKTRGQQVTLRCSPKSGHDTVSWYQQALGQGPQFIFQYYEEEERQRGNFPDRFSGHQFPNYSSELNVNALLLGDSALYLCASSFRDRGSEAFFGQGTRLTVV.

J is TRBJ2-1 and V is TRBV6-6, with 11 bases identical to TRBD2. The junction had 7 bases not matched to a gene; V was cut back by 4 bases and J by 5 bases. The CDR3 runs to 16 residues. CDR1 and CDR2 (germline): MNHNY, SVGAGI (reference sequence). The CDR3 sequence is CASSSIVAGGDNEQFF. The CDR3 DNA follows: TGTGCCAGCAGTTCCATCGTAGCGGGAGGGGACAATGAGCAGTTCTTC.

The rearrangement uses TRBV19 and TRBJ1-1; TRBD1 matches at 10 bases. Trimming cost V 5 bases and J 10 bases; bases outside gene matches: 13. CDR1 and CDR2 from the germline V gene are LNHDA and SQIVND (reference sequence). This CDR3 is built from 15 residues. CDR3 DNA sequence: TGTGCCAGTAGTCTCCCGGGACAGGGGACGCTAGTAGCTTTCTTT. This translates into CASSLPGQGTLVAFF.